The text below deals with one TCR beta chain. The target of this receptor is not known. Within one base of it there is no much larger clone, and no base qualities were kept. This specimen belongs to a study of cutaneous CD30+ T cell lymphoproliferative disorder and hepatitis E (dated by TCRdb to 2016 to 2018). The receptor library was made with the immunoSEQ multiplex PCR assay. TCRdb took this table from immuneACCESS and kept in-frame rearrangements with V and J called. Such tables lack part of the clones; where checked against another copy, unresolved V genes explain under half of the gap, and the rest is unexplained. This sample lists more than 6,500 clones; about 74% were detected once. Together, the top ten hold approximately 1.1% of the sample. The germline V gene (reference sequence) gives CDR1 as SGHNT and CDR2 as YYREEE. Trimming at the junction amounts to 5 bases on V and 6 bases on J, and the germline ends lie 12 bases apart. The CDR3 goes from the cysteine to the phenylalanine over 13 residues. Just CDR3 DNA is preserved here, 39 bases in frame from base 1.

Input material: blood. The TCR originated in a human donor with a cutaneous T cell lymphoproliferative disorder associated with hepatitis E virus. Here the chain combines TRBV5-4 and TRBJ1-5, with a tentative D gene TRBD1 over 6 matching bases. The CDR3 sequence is CASSPDRGQPQHF. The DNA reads TGTGCCAGCAGTCCGGACAGAGGTCAGCCCCAGCATTTT.